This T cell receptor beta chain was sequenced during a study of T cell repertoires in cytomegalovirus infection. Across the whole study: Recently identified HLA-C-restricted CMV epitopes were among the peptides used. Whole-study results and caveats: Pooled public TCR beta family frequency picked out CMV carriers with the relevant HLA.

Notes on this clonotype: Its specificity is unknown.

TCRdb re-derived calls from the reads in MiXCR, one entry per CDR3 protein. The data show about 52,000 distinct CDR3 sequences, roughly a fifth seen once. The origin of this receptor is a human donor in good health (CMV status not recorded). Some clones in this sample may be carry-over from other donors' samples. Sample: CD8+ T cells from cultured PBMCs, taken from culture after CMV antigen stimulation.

This CDR3 reads CASSLPGRSITDTQYF. In nucleotides, the CDR3 is TGTGCCAGCAGCTTACCGGGCCGTTCTATCACAGATACGCAGTATTTT. This rearrangement joins TRBV7-9 to TRBJ2-3; D is unresolved. The CDR3 totals 16 residues. Germline V gives CDR1 SEHNR, CDR2 FQNEAQ (reference sequence). The V end lost 2 bases, the J end lost 2 bases, and 14 bases lay between the germline ends.